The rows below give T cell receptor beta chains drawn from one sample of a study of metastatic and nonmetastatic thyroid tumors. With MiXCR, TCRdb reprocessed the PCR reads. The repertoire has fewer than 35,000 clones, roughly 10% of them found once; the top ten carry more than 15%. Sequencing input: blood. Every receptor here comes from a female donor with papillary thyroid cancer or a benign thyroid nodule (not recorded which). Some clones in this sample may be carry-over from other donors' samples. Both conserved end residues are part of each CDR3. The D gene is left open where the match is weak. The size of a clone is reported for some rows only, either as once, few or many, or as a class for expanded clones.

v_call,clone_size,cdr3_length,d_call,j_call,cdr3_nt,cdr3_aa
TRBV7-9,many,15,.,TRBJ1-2,TGTGCCAGCAGCCCTCGACAGTTCTACACCTATGGCTACACCTTC,CASSPRQFYTYGYTF
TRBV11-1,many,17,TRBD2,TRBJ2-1,TGTGCCAGCAGCTTAGGGACTAGCGGGGCAAAATACAATGAGCAGTTCTTC,CASSLGTSGAKYNEQFF
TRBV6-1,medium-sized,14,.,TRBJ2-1,TGTGCCAGCGTCACGGCGAGCTCCTACAATGAGCAGTTCTTC,CASVTASSYNEQFF
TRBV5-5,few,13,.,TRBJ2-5,TGTGCCAGCAGCATGGATACGCGTTTGACCCAGTACTTC,CASSMDTRLTQYF
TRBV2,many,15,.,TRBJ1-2,TGTGCCAGCAGTGGACCCCGGGCAGGATTATATGGCTACACCTTC,CASSGPRAGLYGYTF
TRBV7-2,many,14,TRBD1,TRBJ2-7,TGTGCCAGCAGCATGGACAGGGGGCCCTACGAGCAGTACTTC,CASSMDRGPYEQYF
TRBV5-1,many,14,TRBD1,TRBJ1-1,TGCGCCAGCAGCTTAACAGGGGACCTTTCCGAAGCTTTCTTT,CASSLTGDLSEAFF
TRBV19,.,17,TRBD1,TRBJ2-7,TGTGCCAGTAGTATAGCCCCGCACGGGACAGGGACCTACGAGCAGTACTTC,CASSIAPHGTGTYEQYF
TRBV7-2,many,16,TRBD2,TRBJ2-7,TGTGCCAGCAGCTCTTTAGCAACCCAGGGAGGGAGGGAGCAGTACTTC,CASSSLATQGGREQYF
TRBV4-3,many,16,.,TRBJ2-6,TGCGCCAGCAGCCAAGATAGAGACTCTGGGGCCAACGTCCTGACTTTC,CASSQDRDSGANVLTF
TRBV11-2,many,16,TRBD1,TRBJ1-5,TGTGCCAGCAGTCCATCGACTGGGACAGGGAATCAGCCCCAGCATTTT,CASSPSTGTGNQPQHF
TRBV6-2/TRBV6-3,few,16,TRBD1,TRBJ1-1,TGTGCCAGCAGTTACTCGAGAGGGGGCCGGCACACTGAAGCTTTCTTT,CASSYSRGGRHTEAFF
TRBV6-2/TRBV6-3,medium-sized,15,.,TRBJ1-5,TGTGCCAGCAGTTACTTGGGGCAGAGCAATCAGCCCCAGCATTTT,CASSYLGQSNQPQHF
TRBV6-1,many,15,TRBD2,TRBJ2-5,TGTGCCAGCAGCTTAGCGGGAGGGGGGCAAGAGACCCAGTACTTC,CASSLAGGGQETQYF
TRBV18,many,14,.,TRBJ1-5,TGTGCCAGCTCACCAGACAGACAAAATCAGCCCCAGCATTTT,CASSPDRQNQPQHF
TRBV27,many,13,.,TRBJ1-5,TGTGCCAGCAGTTTAACTCGTAATCAGCCCCAGCATTTT,CASSLTRNQPQHF
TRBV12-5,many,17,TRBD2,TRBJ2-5,TGTGCTAGTGGCAATACAGGACTAGCGGGAGTAGAAGAGACCCAGTACTTC,CASGNTGLAGVEETQYF
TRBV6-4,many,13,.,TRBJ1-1,TGTGCCAGCAGTGCGTCGGGGGTCACTGAAGCTTTCTTT,CASSASGVTEAFF
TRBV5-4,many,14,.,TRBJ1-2,TGTGCCAGCAGCTTGGTTGGACAAGGGAGGGGTCCCACCTTC,CASSLVGQGRGPTF
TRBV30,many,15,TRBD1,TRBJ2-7,TGTGCCTGGAGTGTACACCCGAGGGGGCAATACGAGCAGTACTTC,CAWSVHPRGQYEQYF
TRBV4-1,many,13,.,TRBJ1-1,TGCGCCAGCTGCCAGATCTTGAGTTCTGAAGCTTTCTTT,CASCQILSSEAFF
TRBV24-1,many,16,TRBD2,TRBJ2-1,TGTGCCACCAGTGATCTTAGGACTAGCGGCTACAATGAGCAGTTCTTC,CATSDLRTSGYNEQFF
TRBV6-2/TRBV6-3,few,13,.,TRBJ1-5,TGTGCCAGCAGCAACCGGGAAAATCAGCCCCAGCATTTT,CASSNRENQPQHF
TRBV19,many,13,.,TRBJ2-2,TGTGCCACGCGGAGGGGGCCGGGCGGGGAGCTGTTTTTT,CATRRGPGGELFF
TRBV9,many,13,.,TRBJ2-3,TGTGCCAGCAGCGGGGACAGCACAGATACGCAGTATTTT,CASSGDSTDTQYF
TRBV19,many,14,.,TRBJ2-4,TGTGCCAGTAGTATCCGAGGAACCAAAAACATTCAGTACTTC,CASSIRGTKNIQYF
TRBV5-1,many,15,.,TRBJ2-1,TGCGCCAGCAGCCTAAGACAGCCCTCCTACAATGAGCAGTTCTTC,CASSLRQPSYNEQFF
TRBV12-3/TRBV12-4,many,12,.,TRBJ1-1,TGTGCCAGCAGGGCGGGGAACACTGAAGCTTTCTTT,CASRAGNTEAFF
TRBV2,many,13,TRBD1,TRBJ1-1,TGTGCCAGCAGCCGCGACAGGGAAGCTGAAGCTTTCTTT,CASSRDREAEAFF
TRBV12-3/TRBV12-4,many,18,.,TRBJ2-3,TGTGCCAGCAGGCGTAGATATACAGGACACCCTTCGGCGGATACGCAGTATTTT,CASRRRYTGHPSADTQYF
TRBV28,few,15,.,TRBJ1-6,TGTGCCAGCAGTTTAGGGGGCATCCATAATTCACCCCTCCACTTT,CASSLGGIHNSPLHF
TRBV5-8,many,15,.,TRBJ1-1,TGTGCCAGCAGCATGGGGACGGGGAGGATCACTGAAGCTTTCTTT,CASSMGTGRITEAFF
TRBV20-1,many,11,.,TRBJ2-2,TGCAGTGCTAGCCGGGGCGGGGAGCTGTTTTTT,CSASRGGELFF
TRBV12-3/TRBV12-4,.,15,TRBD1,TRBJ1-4,TGTGCCAGCATTCCCGTGACAGGGCCGCTAGAAAAACTGTTTTTT,CASIPVTGPLEKLFF
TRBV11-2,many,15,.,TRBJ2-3,TGTGCCAGCAGCTTAGGACAAATTAGCACAGATACGCAGTATTTT,CASSLGQISTDTQYF
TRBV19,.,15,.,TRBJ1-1,TGTGCCAGTAGTATTTTGGGGGGCGCAGGCACTGAAGCTTTCTTT,CASSILGGAGTEAFF
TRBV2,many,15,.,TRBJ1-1,TGTGCCAGCAGTTTCAACAGAGCCTTGGAGACTGAAGCTTTCTTT,CASSFNRALETEAFF